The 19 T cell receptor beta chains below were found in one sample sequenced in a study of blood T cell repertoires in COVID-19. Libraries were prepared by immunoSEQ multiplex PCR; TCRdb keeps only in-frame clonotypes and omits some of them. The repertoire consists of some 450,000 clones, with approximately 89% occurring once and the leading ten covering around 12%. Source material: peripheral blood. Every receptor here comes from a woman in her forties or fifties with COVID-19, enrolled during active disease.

Here the CDR3 DNA reads TGTGCCATCACTCGAATAGGGGGGGATGAAAAACTGTTTTTT. Its translation is CAITRIGGDEKLFF. This sequence joins TRBV10-3 and TRBJ1-4, with D maybe TRBD1 (6 bases). The CDR3 has 14 amino acids. The V gene's germline CDR1 is ENHRY and CDR2 SYGVKD. V was trimmed by 7 bases and J by 6 bases, leaving 15 bases between them.

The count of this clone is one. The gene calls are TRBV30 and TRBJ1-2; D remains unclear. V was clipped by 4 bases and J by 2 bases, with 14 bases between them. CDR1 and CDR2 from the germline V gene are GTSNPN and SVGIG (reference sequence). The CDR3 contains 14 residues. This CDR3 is CAWTPWTSNYGYTF. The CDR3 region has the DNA TGTGCCTGGACCCCCTGGACTTCAAACTATGGCTACACCTTC. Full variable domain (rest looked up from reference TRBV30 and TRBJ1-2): SQTIHQWPATLVQPVGSPLSLECTVEGTSNPNLYWYRQAAGRGLQLLFYSVGIGQISSEVPQNLSASRPQDRQFILSSKKLLLSDSGFYLCAWTPWTSNYGYTFGSGTRLTVV.

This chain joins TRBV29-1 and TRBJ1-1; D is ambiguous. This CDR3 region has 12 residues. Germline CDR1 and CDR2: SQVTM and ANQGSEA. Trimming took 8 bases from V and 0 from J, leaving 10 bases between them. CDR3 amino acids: CSSQPVNTEAFF. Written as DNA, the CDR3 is TGCAGCTCCCAACCGGTGAACACTGAAGCTTTCTTT.

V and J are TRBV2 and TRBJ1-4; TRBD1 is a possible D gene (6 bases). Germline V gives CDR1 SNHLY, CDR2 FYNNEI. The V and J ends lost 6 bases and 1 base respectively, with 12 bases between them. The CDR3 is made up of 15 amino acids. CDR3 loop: CASRPDRLTNEKLFF. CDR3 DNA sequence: TGTGCCAGCAGGCCCGACAGGTTAACTAATGAAAAACTGTTTTTT.

The CDR3 protein is CASRATSGGINEQFF. CDR3 DNA: TGTGCCAGCAGGGCGACTAGCGGGGGAATCAATGAGCAGTTCTTC. The chain combines TRBV5-4 with TRBJ2-1, with 12 bases aligning to TRBD2. The CDR3 contains 15 residues. The V gene's germline CDR1 is SGHNT and CDR2 YYREEE (reference sequence). V lost 5 bases, J lost 6 bases, and 6 bases stayed unmatched.

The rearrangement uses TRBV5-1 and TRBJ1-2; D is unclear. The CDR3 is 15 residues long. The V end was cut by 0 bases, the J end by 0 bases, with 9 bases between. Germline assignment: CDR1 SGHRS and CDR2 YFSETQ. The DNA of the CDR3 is TGCGCCAGCAGCTTGGGATACAGCTCTAACTATGGCTACACCTTC. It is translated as CASSLGYSSNYGYTF.

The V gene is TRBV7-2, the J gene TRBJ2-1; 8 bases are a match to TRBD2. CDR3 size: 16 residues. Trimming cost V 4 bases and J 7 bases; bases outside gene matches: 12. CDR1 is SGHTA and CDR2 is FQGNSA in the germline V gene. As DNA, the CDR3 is TGTGCCAGCAGCTCCGTGAGCGGGGGCCTTGGGAATGAGCAGTTCTTC. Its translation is CASSSVSGGLGNEQFF. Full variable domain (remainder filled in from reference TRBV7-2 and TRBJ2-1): GAGVSQSPSNKVTEKGKDVELRCDPISGHTALYWYRQSLGQGLEFLIYFQGNSAPDKSGLPSDRFSAERTGGSVSTLTIQRTQQEDSAVYLCASSSVSGGLGNEQFFGPGTRLTVL.

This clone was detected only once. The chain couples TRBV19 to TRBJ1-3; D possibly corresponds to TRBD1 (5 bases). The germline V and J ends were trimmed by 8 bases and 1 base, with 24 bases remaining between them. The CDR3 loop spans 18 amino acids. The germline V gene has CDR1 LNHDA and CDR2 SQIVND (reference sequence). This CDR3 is CASSTETINPRSGNTIYF. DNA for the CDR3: TGTGCCAGTTCGACAGAAACCATCAACCCCCGATCTGGAAACACCATATATTTT. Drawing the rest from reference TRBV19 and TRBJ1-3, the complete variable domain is DGGITQSPKYLFRKEGQNVTLSCEQNLNHDAMYWYRQDPGQGLRLIYYSQIVNDFQKGDIAEGYSVSREKKESFPLTVTSAQKNPTAFYLCASSTETINPRSGNTIYFGEGSWLTVV.

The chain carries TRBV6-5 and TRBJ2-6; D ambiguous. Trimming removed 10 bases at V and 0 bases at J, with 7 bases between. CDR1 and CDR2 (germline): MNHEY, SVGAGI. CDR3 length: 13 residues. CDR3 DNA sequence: TGTGCCACCTCAGACTCTGGGGCCAACGTCCTGACTTTC. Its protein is CATSDSGANVLTF.

CDR3 DNA sequence: TGTGCCAGCAGTTACGGAGGGGACACTGAAGCTTTCTTT. This translates into CASSYGGDTEAFF. The V call is TRBV6-5, the J call TRBJ1-1; the D gene is possibly TRBD1 (5 bases). The CDR3 totals 13 residues. Germline lookup yields CDR1 MNHEY and CDR2 SVGAGI. Deletions cut 2 bases from V and 3 bases from J, with 7 bases between.

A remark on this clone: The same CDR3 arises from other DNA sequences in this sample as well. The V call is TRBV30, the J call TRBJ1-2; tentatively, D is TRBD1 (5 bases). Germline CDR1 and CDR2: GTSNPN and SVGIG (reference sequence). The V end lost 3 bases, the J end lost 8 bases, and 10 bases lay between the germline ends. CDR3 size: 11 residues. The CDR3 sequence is CAWSLGGGYTF. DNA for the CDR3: TGTGCCTGGAGCCTGGGGGGGGGCTACACCTTC.

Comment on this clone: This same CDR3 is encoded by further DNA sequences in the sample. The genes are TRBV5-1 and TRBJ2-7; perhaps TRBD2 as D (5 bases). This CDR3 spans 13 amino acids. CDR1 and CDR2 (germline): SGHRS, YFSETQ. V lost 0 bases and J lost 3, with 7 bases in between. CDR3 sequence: CASSLVGGYEQYF. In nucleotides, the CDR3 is TGCGCCAGCAGCTTGGTAGGAGGCTACGAGCAGTACTTC.

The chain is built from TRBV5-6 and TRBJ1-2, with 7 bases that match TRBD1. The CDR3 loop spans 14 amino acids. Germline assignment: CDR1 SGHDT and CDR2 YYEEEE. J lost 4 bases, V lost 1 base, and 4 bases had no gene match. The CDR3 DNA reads TGTGCCAGCAGCTTGTTCGGGACAGCCTATGGCTACACCTTC. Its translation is CASSLFGTAYGYTF.

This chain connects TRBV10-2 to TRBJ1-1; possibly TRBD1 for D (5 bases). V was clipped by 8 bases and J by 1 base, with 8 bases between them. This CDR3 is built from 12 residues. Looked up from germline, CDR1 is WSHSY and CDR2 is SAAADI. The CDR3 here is CASGGGNTEAFF. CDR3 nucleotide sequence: TGCGCCAGCGGGGGGGGGAACACTGAAGCTTTCTTT.

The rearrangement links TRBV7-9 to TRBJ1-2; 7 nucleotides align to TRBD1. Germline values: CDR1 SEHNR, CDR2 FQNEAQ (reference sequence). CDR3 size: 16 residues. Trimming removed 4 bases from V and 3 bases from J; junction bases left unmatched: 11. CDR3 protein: CASSSARDSKHYGYTF. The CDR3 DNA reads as TGTGCCAGCAGCTCCGCCCGGGACAGCAAACACTATGGCTACACCTTC.

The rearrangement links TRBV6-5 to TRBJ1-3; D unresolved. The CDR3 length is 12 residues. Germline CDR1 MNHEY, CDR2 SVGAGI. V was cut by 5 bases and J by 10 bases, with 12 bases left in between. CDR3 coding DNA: TGTGCCAGCAGTCCAGAGGCCGGGACCATATATTTT. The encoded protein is CASSPEAGTIYF.

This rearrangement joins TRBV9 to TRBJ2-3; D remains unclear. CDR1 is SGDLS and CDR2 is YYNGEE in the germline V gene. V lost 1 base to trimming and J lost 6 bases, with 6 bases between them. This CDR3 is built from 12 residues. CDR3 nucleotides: TGTGCCAGCAGCGTAAATGAGGATACGCAGTATTTT. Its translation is CASSVNEDTQYF. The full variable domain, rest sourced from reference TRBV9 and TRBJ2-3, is DSGVTQTPKHLITATGQRVTLRCSPRSGDLSVYWYQQSLDQGLQFLIQYYNGEERAKGNILERFSAQQFPDLHSELNLSSLELGDSALYFCASSVNEDTQYFGPGTRLTVL.

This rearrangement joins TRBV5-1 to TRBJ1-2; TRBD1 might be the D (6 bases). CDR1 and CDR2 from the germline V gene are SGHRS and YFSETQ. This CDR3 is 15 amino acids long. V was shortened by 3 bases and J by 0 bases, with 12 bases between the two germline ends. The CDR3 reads CASSSGQPTNYGYTF. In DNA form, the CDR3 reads TGCGCCAGCAGCTCCGGACAGCCCACTAACTATGGCTACACCTTC.

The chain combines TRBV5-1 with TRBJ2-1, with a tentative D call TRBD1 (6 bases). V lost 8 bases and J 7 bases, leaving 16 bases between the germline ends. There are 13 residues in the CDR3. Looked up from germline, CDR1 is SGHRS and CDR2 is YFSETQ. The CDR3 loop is CARGGKSENEQFF. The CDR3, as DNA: TGCGCCAGAGGGGGAAAATCCGAGAATGAGCAGTTCTTC. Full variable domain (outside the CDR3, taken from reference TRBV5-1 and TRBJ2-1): KAGVTQTPRYLIKTRGQQVTLSCSPISGHRSVSWYQQTPGQGLQFLFEYFSETQRNKGNFPGRFSGRQFSNSRSEMNVSTLELGDSALYLCARGGKSENEQFFGPGTRLTVL.